Following are 15 T cell receptor beta chains from one sample sequenced in a study of metastatic and nonmetastatic thyroid tumors. All patients were treatment-naive before thyroid surgery. TCRdb re-called clones from the PCR reads using MiXCR. In the table there are about 85,000 clones, around 7.8% of which are singletons. The source material was blood. These receptors were collected from a female donor with papillary thyroid cancer or a benign thyroid nodule (not recorded which). Some clones in this sample may be carry-over from other donors' samples.

This clone has a count of ten or more. The V and J genes are TRBV6-1 and TRBJ2-3, with D uncertain. CDR1 is MNHNS and CDR2 is SASEGT in the germline V gene. The CDR3 has 13 residues. Trimming stripped 8 bases from V and 0 bases from J, with 9 bases between. The CDR3 nucleotides are TGTGCCAGCGGAGTTGTTAGCACAGATACGCAGTATTTT. This sequence encodes CASGVVSTDTQYF.

This clone has ten or more counts. The V call is TRBV11-2, the J call TRBJ2-5; D is unresolved. The CDR3 has 11 amino acids. Trimming left V 3 bases short and J 1 base short, with 0 bases between. Germline-derived CDR1 and CDR2 are SGHAT and FQNNGV. In nucleotides, the CDR3 is TGTGCCAGCAGCTTCCAAGAGACCCAGTACTTC. Residues: CASSFQETQYF.

This clone was observed at least ten times. The chain combines TRBV2 with TRBJ1-5; weak D call: TRBD1 (5 bases). This CDR3 is built from 16 residues. Trimming removed 2 bases at V and 1 base at J, with 12 bases between. Germline values: CDR1 SNHLY, CDR2 FYNNEI. In DNA form, the CDR3 reads TGTGCCAGCAGTGAATGGGGCAGGGCAAGCAATCAGCCCCAGCATTTT. Translating it yields CASSEWGRASNQPQHF.

This clone was counted ten times or more. This sequence joins TRBV5-1 and TRBJ1-1; no firm D call. CDR1 and CDR2 (germline): SGHRS, YFSETQ. Trimming removed 0 bases at V and 3 bases at J, with 9 bases between. This CDR3 has 14 residues. The CDR3 protein is CASSLGAVDTEAFF. CDR3 nucleotide sequence: TGCGCCAGCAGCTTGGGAGCGGTGGACACTGAAGCTTTCTTT. Combining the CDR3 with reference TRBV5-1 and TRBJ1-1 gives the whole variable domain KAGVTQTPRYLIKTRGQQVTLSCSPISGHRSVSWYQQTPGQGLQFLFEYFSETQRNKGNFPGRFSGRQFSNSRSEMNVSTLELGDSALYLCASSLGAVDTEAFFGQGTRLTVV.

This clone has only a few counts. The rearrangement links TRBV4-1 to TRBJ1-5; tentative D call: TRBD1 (6 bases). The V end was cut by 5 bases, the J end by 0 bases, with 11 bases between. The CDR3 is 15 amino acids. Germline CDR1 MGHRA, CDR2 YSYEKL. This CDR3 reads CASSDRPNSNQPQHF. The CDR3 nucleotides are TGCGCCAGCAGCGACAGGCCGAATAGCAATCAGCCCCAGCATTTT.

In its sample, this clone was seen many times. This rearrangement joins TRBV20-1 to TRBJ1-3; D is ambiguous. CDR3 length: 10 amino acids. Germline CDR1 DFQATT, CDR2 SNEGSKA (reference sequence). V was shortened by 8 bases and J by 4 bases, with 6 bases between the two germline ends. CDR3 protein: CSRLGNTIYF. DNA for the CDR3: TGCAGTCGCCTAGGAAACACCATATATTTT.

Worth noting for this clone: Given a much more abundant clone one base away, this may be a read error. Within the sample, other DNA sequences also encode this same CDR3. The CDR3 region is CASSIDRGYTGELFF. The CDR3 DNA reads TGTGCCAGTAGTATAGATCGTGGGTATACCGGGGAGCTGTTTTTT. V and J are TRBV19 and TRBJ2-2, with D unresolved. Trimming shortened V by 0 bases and J by 5 bases, and 10 bases separated the two germline ends. This CDR3 is 15 amino acids long. Per the germline V gene, CDR1 is LNHDA and CDR2 is SQIVND (reference sequence).

The table lists this clone with many counts. The sample carries other DNA sequences with the same CDR3. DNA of the CDR3: TGCGCCAGCAGCCAAGTTCTAAGGACGCCGAACACTGAAGCTTTCTTT. Its translation: CASSQVLRTPNTEAFF. This sequence joins TRBV4-1 and TRBJ1-1; no definite D call. Between the trimmed V and J ends, which lost 1 base and 1 base, there was a span of 13 bases. The germline V gene encodes CDR1 MGHRA and CDR2 YSYEKL. This CDR3 is 16 amino acids long.

In this sample, this clone turned up many times. The V and J genes are TRBV19 and TRBJ1-3; D uncertain. V was shortened by 4 bases and J by 0 bases, with 4 bases between the two germline ends. The V gene's germline CDR1 is LNHDA and CDR2 SQIVND (reference sequence). The length of the CDR3 is 13 residues. CDR3 sequence reads: CASSRNSGNTIYF. The CDR3 nucleotides read TGTGCCAGTAGTAGGAACTCTGGAAACACCATATATTTT.

This clone has just a few counts. The chain carries TRBV6-1 and TRBJ1-2, with 8 bases fitting TRBD1. The CDR3 loop spans 15 amino acids. Germline loops: CDR1 MNHNS, CDR2 SASEGT. Losses at the gene ends were 2 bases for V and 5 bases for J; bases not matched to a gene: 7. DNA of the CDR3: TGTGCCAGCAGTGAACCCCGGACAGGGCGGTATGGCTACACCTTC. Residues: CASSEPRTGRYGYTF.

This clone has ten or more counts. The germline gene is not matched at one end of the junction; a read error may be the cause. The chain combines TRBV5-1 with TRBJ2-3; weak D call: TRBD2 (5 bases). The CDR3 consists of 15 residues. Per germline, CDR1 SGHRS and CDR2 YFSETQ. CDR3: CASTLDWTSTDTQYF. DNA of the CDR3: TGCGCCAGCACCTTGGACTGGACTAGCACAGATACGCAGTATTTT.

Details on this clone: One base away lies a much larger clone, so this may be a sequencing read error. This rearrangement joins TRBV6-1 to TRBJ2-3; D may be TRBD2 (6 bases). The V end lost 1 base, the J end lost 6 bases, and 11 bases lay between the germline ends. This CDR3 is 14 amino acids long. The germline gives CDR1 MNHNS, CDR2 SASEGT. The CDR3 nucleotides read TGTGCCAGCAGTGAAGGGGGGGTGCCTGATACGCAGTATTTT. This codes for CASSEGGVPDTQYF.

In its sample, this clone was seen many times. The chain uses TRBV24-1 and TRBJ2-1; D assignment may be TRBD1 or TRBD2 (6 bases each). With 4 bases removed from V and 9 bases from J, the gap between germline ends came to 18 bases. CDR3 size: 15 residues. CDR1 KGHDR and CDR2 SFDVKD come from the germline V gene. For the CDR3, the DNA is TGTGCCACCAGTGACACAGGGATGGACTACGGTGAGCAGTTCTTC. Translation: CATSDTGMDYGEQFF.

In its sample, this clone was seen many times. V is TRBV6-1 and J is TRBJ1-6, with TRBD1 identical over 10 bases. Germline V CDR1 and CDR2: MNHNS, SASEGT. The junction had 10 bases not matched to a gene; V was cut back by 4 bases and J by 7 bases. This CDR3 is 17 amino acids long. CDR3 in amino acids: CASSGGRDRGINSPLHF. The CDR3 nucleotides are TGTGCCAGCAGTGGGGGACGGGACAGGGGAATAAATTCACCCCTCCACTTT.

This clone appeared many times. The chain carries TRBV4-2 and TRBJ1-1; D is uncertain. CDR3 size: 14 residues. Germline V gene data show CDR1 as LGHNA and CDR2 as YNFKEQ. Trimming removed 0 bases from V and 4 bases from J, with 9 bases in between. The CDR3 DNA is TGTGCCAGCAGCCAAGATCAGGAGCGCACTGAAGCTTTCTTT. Translating it yields CASSQDQERTEAFF.